This passage covers 15 T cell receptor beta chains from one sample sequenced in a study of blood T cell repertoires in COVID-19 (dated by TCRdb to between 2020 and 2021). Receptors were amplified or captured by the immunoSEQ multiplex PCR assay. TCRdb provides this immuneACCESS table in a form limited to in-frame rearrangements. Some clones are lacking; in checked studies, under half of them reflect an unresolved V gene, and why the rest are absent is not known. This sample is represented by about 88,000 clones; roughly 87% of them were singletons. The ten largest clones take up over 5% of the sample. What was sequenced was peripheral blood. The receptors here all came from a man younger than 35 with COVID-19, enrolled during active disease.

The chain recombines TRBV4-2 with TRBJ2-1; 14 positions agree with TRBD2. The CDR3 has 16 residues. Trimming cost V 4 bases and J 7 bases; bases outside gene matches: 6. The V gene's germline CDR1 is LGHNA and CDR2 YNFKEQ. CDR3 region: CASSLQTSGRGNEQFF. For the CDR3, the DNA is TGTGCCAGCAGCCTCCAGACTAGCGGGAGGGGTAATGAGCAGTTCTTC.

The rearrangement links TRBV27 to TRBJ2-7, with TRBD2 identical over 8 bases. CDR3 length equals 15 residues. Per germline, CDR1 MNHEY and CDR2 SMNVEV (reference sequence). J gave up 3 bases and V 6 bases, and 10 bases lay outside the gene matches. Written as DNA, the CDR3 is TGTGCCAGCAGCCCGCGGGGGGAGGTCAACTACGAGCAGTACTTC. Its protein is CASSPRGEVNYEQYF.

J is TRBJ1-5 and V is TRBV5-1, with a possible D match to TRBD1 (5 bases). Germline assignment: CDR1 SGHRS and CDR2 YFSETQ. CDR3 size: 14 residues. V lost 0 bases to trimming and J lost 7 bases, with 11 bases between them. CDR3 sequence (DNA): TGCGCCAGCAGCTTGGATAGGGGAGGACAGCCCCAGCATTTT. Translation gives CASSLDRGGQPQHF.

This rearrangement joins TRBV10-2 to TRBJ2-2; D perhaps matches TRBD1 (5 bases). V was clipped by 6 bases and J by 6 bases, with 8 bases between them. CDR3 length: 12 amino acids. Per the germline V gene, CDR1 is WSHSY and CDR2 is SAAADI. In DNA form, the CDR3 reads TGCGCCAGCAGCAGGGCGGCCGGGGAGCTGTTTTTT. Translated, it gives CASSRAAGELFF.

The chain is built from TRBV5-4 and TRBJ2-3; 8 bases are a match to TRBD1. CDR1 is SGHNT, CDR2 YYREEE, per germline (reference sequence). V lost 4 bases to trimming and J lost 4 bases; unmatched junction nucleotides: 5. CDR3 length: 14 residues. CDR3 sequence: CASSPDRGADTQYF. CDR3 bases: TGTGCCAGCAGCCCCGACAGGGGAGCAGATACGCAGTATTTT.

The genes are TRBV7-9 and TRBJ1-1, with 7 positions matching TRBD1. V was pared by 3 bases and J by 7 bases, with 5 bases of the junction left unmatched. The CDR3 length is 13 residues. Germline values: CDR1 SEHNR, CDR2 FQNEAQ (reference sequence). CDR3 DNA sequence: TGTGCCAGCAGCTTTAAGGGGGCGCATGAAGCTTTCTTT. Protein product: CASSFKGAHEAFF. Combining the CDR3 with reference TRBV7-9 and TRBJ1-1 gives the whole variable domain DTGVSQNPRHKITKRGQNVTFRCDPISEHNRLYWYRQTLGQGPEFLTYFQNEAQLEKSRLLSDRFSAERPKGSFSTLEIQRTEQGDSAMYLCASSFKGAHEAFFGQGTRLTVV.

The DNA for the CDR3 is TGTGCCAGCAGCTTCGGGTTTCACTCTGGAAACACCATATATTTT. Translated, it gives CASSFGFHSGNTIYF. This chain uses TRBV5-6 with TRBJ1-3, with no clear D. Trimming shortened V by 2 bases and J by 0 bases, and 9 bases separated the two germline ends. Looked up from germline, CDR1 is SGHDT and CDR2 is YYEEEE. The CDR3 runs 15 residues.

The CDR3 loop reads CASSPRQGPYEQYF. The CDR3 coding sequence is TGTGCCAGTAGTCCCCGACAGGGTCCCTACGAGCAGTACTTC. The chain employs TRBV19 and TRBJ2-7; 7 bases fit TRBD1. V was clipped by 5 bases and J by 2 bases; unmatched bases: 6. This CDR3 has 14 residues. Germline-derived CDR1 and CDR2 are LNHDA and SQIVND (reference sequence).

This clone was seen a handful of times. This sequence joins TRBV2 and TRBJ1-5; 8 bases agree with TRBD1. V lost 5 bases and J lost 5; bases outside the gene matches: 8. Germline V lookup: CDR1 SNHLY, CDR2 FYNNEI. The CDR3 sequence is 15 residues long. In DNA, the CDR3 is TGTGCCAGCAGTACTGGACAGGGTGGCCATCAGCCCCAGCATTTT. Protein sequence: CASSTGQGGHQPQHF.

The chain links TRBV6-6 to TRBJ1-6; 8 bases match TRBD1. The V gene's germline CDR1 is MNHNY and CDR2 SVGAGI (reference sequence). The CDR3 contains 18 residues. With V trimmed by 5 bases and J by 7 bases, 16 bases remained unmatched. CDR3 DNA sequence: TGTGCCAGCAGTCCTCCTCCCCATCGACAGGGGTTCAATTCACCCCTCCACTTT. Translated: CASSPPPHRQGFNSPLHF.

This rearrangement joins TRBV19 to TRBJ1-1, with D possibly being TRBD1 (5 bases). The CDR3 sequence is 16 residues long. Trimming took 4 bases from V and 2 from J, leaving 17 bases between them. Germline CDR1 and CDR2: LNHDA and SQIVND (reference sequence). CDR3: CASSNKSGRGNTEAFF. In DNA form, the CDR3 reads TGTGCCAGTAGTAACAAGTCAGGGAGGGGAAACACTGAAGCTTTCTTT.

This rearrangement joins TRBV30 to TRBJ1-1; D is perhaps TRBD1 (5 bases). V lost 5 bases to trimming and J lost 4 bases, with 11 bases between them. This CDR3 spans 12 amino acids. Germline CDR1 reads GTSNPN; CDR2 reads SVGIG (reference sequence). This chain's CDR3 is CAWGAGGTEAFF. In DNA, the CDR3 is TGTGCCTGGGGGGCAGGTGGCACTGAAGCTTTCTTT. Based on the CDR3 plus reference TRBV30 and TRBJ1-1, the full variable domain is SQTIHQWPATLVQPVGSPLSLECTVEGTSNPNLYWYRQAAGRGLQLLFYSVGIGQISSEVPQNLSASRPQDRQFILSSKKLLLSDSGFYLCAWGAGGTEAFFGQGTRLTVV.

This clone was observed a few times. Other DNA sequences in this specimen translate into the identical CDR3. The V call is TRBV24-1, the J call TRBJ2-1; 11 positions match TRBD2. CDR3 length: 16 residues. Germline V gene sequence: CDR1 KGHDR, CDR2 SFDVKD. J gave up 3 bases and V 3 bases, and 3 bases lay outside the gene matches. The CDR3 DNA is TGTGCCACCAGTGATCTGGGGACTAGCGGCTACAATGAGCAGTTCTTC. It specifies CATSDLGTSGYNEQFF.

Comments on this clone: One end of the junction is discordant with germline, which a read error may explain. The chain recombines TRBV18 with TRBJ1-4, with no clear D. The CDR3 is 13 residues long. From germline, CDR1 is KGHSH and CDR2 LQKENI. CDR3 sequence: CASSTSQDEKLLF. In DNA, the CDR3 is TGTGCCAGCTCAACGAGTCAGGATGAAAAACTGCTTTTT. Complete variable domain (other parts from reference TRBV18 and TRBJ1-4): NAGVMQNPRHLVRRRGQEARLRCSPMKGHSHVYWYRQLPEEGLKFMVYLQKENIIDESGMPKERFSAEFPKEGPSILRIQQVVRGDSAAYFCASSTSQDEKLLFGSGTQLSVL.

The chain has TRBV5-8 and TRBJ2-2; the D is unclear. Germline lookup yields CDR1 SGHTS and CDR2 YDEGEE. The CDR3 covers 15 residues. Trimming took 1 base from V and 1 from J, leaving 8 bases between them. CDR3 region: CASSLTPLNTGELFF. The CDR3 DNA follows: TGTGCCAGCAGCTTGACTCCACTGAACACCGGGGAGCTGTTTTTT.